This T cell receptor beta chain was sequenced in a study of OX40 agonist ivuxolimab in advanced cancers. Study at large: Ivuxolimab, which is an agonistic anti-OX40 (CD134) antibody, was administered to the patients. Regarding the study as a whole: At 0.1-3.0 mg/kg, partial responders had clonal expansion among the lowest observed.

Comments on this clone: What it binds is unknown. At one of its ends the junction is not consistent with the germline gene, which may arise from a read error.

TCRdb keeps only in-frame clones here, not all; method: immunoSEQ multiplex PCR. Found here are 55,000 to 70,000 clones, roughly 80% of them singletons; the top ten hold 1.4% to 1.5%. The CDR3 has 18 amino acids. Germline loops: CDR1 MRHNA, CDR2 SNTAGT. The source material was CD4+ or CD8+ T cells sorted from blood, sampled in a trial of the OX40 agonist ivuxolimab. The chain is built from TRBV6-4 and TRBJ2-7; 8 positions match TRBD2. This TCR came from an adult with an advanced solid tumor such as melanoma, head and neck, liver or kidney cancer. This chain's CDR3 is CAISESRASGLSHYEQYF. The CDR3 nucleotides are TGTGCCATCAGTGAGTCCCGGGCTAGCGGGCTCTCCCACTACGAGCAGTACTTC.